The 31 T cell receptor beta chains reported below all come from one sample, sequenced in a study of blood T cell repertoires in COVID-19. Sequencing used immunoSEQ multiplex PCR; TCRdb keeps in-frame clones, though not all of them. This sample carries 150,000 to 200,000 clones, about 85% of them seen once, and the ten largest clones take approximately 9.8%. Sequenced material: peripheral blood. These TCRs come from a woman older than 75 with acute or convalescent COVID-19.

The chain combines TRBV27 with TRBJ2-1; D might be TRBD2 (6 bases). V was cut by 5 bases and J by 7 bases, with 12 bases left in between. The CDR3 covers 13 residues. Germline-derived CDR1 and CDR2 are MNHEY and SMNVEV (reference sequence). CDR3 sequence: CASSLNRGNEQFF. DNA for the CDR3: TGTGCCAGCAGTCTCAACCGGGGGAATGAGCAGTTCTTC.

The chain links TRBV2 to TRBJ1-2, with D tentatively TRBD1 (6 bases). V lost 8 bases and J 2 bases, leaving 9 bases between the germline ends. Germline loops: CDR1 SNHLY, CDR2 FYNNEI. CDR3 length: 12 residues. For the CDR3, the DNA is TGTGCCAGCTCAGGGGAAAACTATGGCTACACCTTC. Translated: CASSGENYGYTF.

This chain joins TRBV12-3 or TRBV12-4 and TRBJ1-1; D not resolved. This CDR3 is built from 12 residues. Trimming shortened V by 5 bases and J by 6 bases, and 10 bases separated the two germline ends. CDR3 sequence reads: CASSLRLAEAFF. DNA for the CDR3: TGTGCCAGCAGTCTACGCCTAGCTGAAGCTTTCTTT.

This clone appeared a single time. The rearrangement joins TRBV18 to TRBJ2-2, with 7 positions matching TRBD2. This CDR3 spans 15 amino acids. The germline V gene has CDR1 KGHSH and CDR2 LQKENI. Germline trimming cut 4 bases from V and 1 base from J; bases unmatched to any gene: 3. The CDR3 region is CASSLVAGNTGELFF. Written as DNA, the CDR3 is TGTGCCAGCTCACTTGTAGCGGGGAACACCGGGGAGCTGTTTTTT. Full variable domain (missing parts from reference TRBV18 and TRBJ2-2): NAGVMQNPRHLVRRRGQEARLRCSPMKGHSHVYWYRQLPEEGLKFMVYLQKENIIDESGMPKERFSAEFPKEGPSILRIQQVVRGDSAAYFCASSLVAGNTGELFFGEGSRLTVL.

The V call is TRBV4-3, the J call TRBJ2-6; weak D call: TRBD2 (6 bases). The ends were cut back, 2 bases at V and 5 bases at J, with 10 bases in the middle. The CDR3 runs 15 residues. CDR1 and CDR2 (germline): LGHNA, YSLEER. CDR3 sequence reads: CASSQLRGRANVLTF. The CDR3 region has the DNA TGCGCCAGCAGCCAATTACGGGGGAGGGCCAACGTCCTGACTTTC.

The V call is TRBV7-2, the J call TRBJ1-2, with 7 bases lining up with TRBD1. The CDR3 is made up of 16 amino acids. J lost 8 bases, V lost 1 base, and 13 bases had no gene match. Germline CDR1 is SGHTA and CDR2 is FQGNSA. The CDR3 protein is CASSLGQPGQERGYTF. The CDR3 region has the DNA TGTGCCAGCAGCTTAGGTCAACCCGGACAGGAACGCGGCTACACCTTC.

The chain uses TRBV18 and TRBJ1-3; the match to TRBD1 covers 7 bases. The CDR3 consists of 16 residues. Germline V gene data show CDR1 as KGHSH and CDR2 as LQKENI. V shed 1 base and J 0 bases; nucleotides not matched to a gene: 3. CDR3 protein: CASSPLQGDSGNTIYF. The CDR3 region has the DNA TGTGCCAGCTCACCACTGCAGGGGGACTCTGGAAACACCATATATTTT.

Only one count was recorded for this clone. V gene TRBV6-5 combines with J gene TRBJ1-1; unclear D gene. CDR1 is MNHEY and CDR2 is SVGAGI in the germline V gene. The V gene lost 6 bases and the J gene lost 0 bases, with 11 bases spanning the gap. This CDR3 region has 14 residues. The CDR3 nucleotides read TGTGCCAGCAGACGGGGAGGGTTGAACACTGAAGCTTTCTTT. Protein product: CASRRGGLNTEAFF.

The V call is TRBV6-6, the J call TRBJ1-5; D is uncertain. This CDR3 comprises 15 residues. CDR1 is MNHNY and CDR2 is SVGAGI in the germline V gene (reference sequence). The ends were cut back, 4 bases at V and 4 bases at J, with 14 bases in the middle. CDR3 in DNA: TGTGCCAGCAGTTGGGAGTTGGGAGGAAATCAGCCCCAGCATTTT. Protein product: CASSWELGGNQPQHF.

The chain links TRBV6-5 to TRBJ2-3; D might be TRBD1 or TRBD2, each matching 6 bases. The CDR3 extends over 15 amino acids. V was cut by 6 bases and J by 0 bases, with 13 bases left in between. Looked up from germline, CDR1 is MNHEY and CDR2 is SVGAGI. CDR3 region: CASRYREVSTDTQYF. In nucleotides, the CDR3 is TGTGCCAGCAGGTACAGGGAGGTCAGCACAGATACGCAGTATTTT.

The CDR3 here is CASSMVRSTDTQYF. CDR3 nucleotides: TGTGCCAGTAGTATGGTCAGGAGCACAGATACGCAGTATTTT. The V call is TRBV19, the J call TRBJ2-3; D not certain. The CDR3 contains 14 residues. Between the trimmed V and J ends, which lost 3 bases and 0 bases, there was a span of 7 bases. CDR1 is LNHDA, CDR2 SQIVND, per germline (reference sequence).

V is TRBV27 and J is TRBJ2-7; possibly TRBD1 for D (6 bases). Looked up from germline, CDR1 is MNHEY and CDR2 is SMNVEV (reference sequence). This CDR3 spans 12 amino acids. In DNA form, the CDR3 reads TGTGCGGGACGGACAGAGAACTACGAGCAGTACTTC. Translating it yields CAGRTENYEQYF.

The rearrangement joins TRBV10-3 to TRBJ1-2; 9 bases are shared with TRBD1. The CDR3 has 15 amino acids. CDR1 is ENHRY, CDR2 SYGVKD, per germline. Trimming took 4 bases from V and 4 from J; bases not matched to a gene: 7. The CDR3 bases are TGTGCCATCAGTGGTTCCACAGGGGGCGGCTATGGCTACACCTTC. It is translated as CAISGSTGGGYGYTF.

The chain links TRBV20-1 to TRBJ1-2, with unresolved D. Germline CDR1 is DFQATT and CDR2 is SNEGSKA (reference sequence). The CDR3 extends over 11 amino acids. V lost 6 bases and J lost 8, with 13 bases in between. The CDR3 DNA is TGCAGTGCCCAGGAGGACCCGGGCTACACCTTC. Protein: CSAQEDPGYTF.

The rearrangement joins TRBV2 to TRBJ1-2, with 11 bases lining up with TRBD1. Germline CDR1 SNHLY, CDR2 FYNNEI. Losses at the gene ends were 6 bases for V and 7 bases for J; bases not matched to a gene: 7. The CDR3 contains 14 residues. CDR3 sequence reads: CASSAHGTGGGYTF. The CDR3, as DNA: TGTGCCAGCAGCGCCCACGGGACAGGGGGTGGCTACACCTTC.

V and J are TRBV12-3 or TRBV12-4 and TRBJ2-7, with D tentatively TRBD1 (6 bases). The CDR3 totals 13 residues. Trimming took off 1 base at V and 5 bases at J, with 9 bases between the two ends. Written as DNA, the CDR3 is TGTGCCAGCAGTTTAGTCAGGGGCCACGAGCAGTACTTC. It encodes CASSLVRGHEQYF.

The chain carries TRBV9 and TRBJ2-6; no definite D call. The germline V and J ends were trimmed by 4 bases and 2 bases, with 7 bases remaining between them. The CDR3 spans 14 residues. Germline assignment: CDR1 SGDLS and CDR2 YYNGEE. The CDR3 reads CASSNFPGANVLTF. The CDR3 DNA reads TGTGCCAGCAGCAACTTTCCTGGGGCCAACGTCCTGACTTTC.

Worth noting for this clone: One junction end does not reproduce the germline sequence, and a read error may be involved. The chain joins TRBV2 to TRBJ1-4; 8 bases are shared with TRBD1. Germline CDR1 is SNHLY and CDR2 is FYNNEI. The CDR3 has 14 residues. CDR3 DNA sequence: TGTGCCAGCAGTCCACTGGGGACAGGCCCCGGAGGGGCATTT. Translating it yields CASSPLGTGPGGAF.

The chain recombines TRBV27 with TRBJ1-4; D unresolved. The CDR3 spans 15 residues. Germline V gene data show CDR1 as MNHEY and CDR2 as SMNVEV (reference sequence). Trimming stripped 1 base from V and 1 base from J, with 7 bases between. DNA for the CDR3: TGTGCCAGCAGTTTATACCGGGGAACTAATGAAAAACTGTTTTTT. Protein product: CASSLYRGTNEKLFF.

V usage is TRBV7-9 and J usage is TRBJ1-2; 8 bases align to TRBD1. CDR1 and CDR2 (germline): SEHNR, FQNEAQ (reference sequence). This CDR3 is 15 amino acids long. V lost 1 base and J lost 7; bases outside the gene matches: 8. This CDR3 reads CASSLEGTGVSGYTF. CDR3 DNA sequence: TGTGCCAGCAGCTTAGAAGGGACAGGTGTGTCTGGCTACACCTTC.

The chain links TRBV3-1 (or the pseudogene TRBV3-2) to TRBJ1-1; no definite D call. V lost 4 bases to trimming and J lost 0 bases, with 12 bases between them. This CDR3 contains 15 residues. The germline gives CDR1 LGHDT, CDR2 YNNKEL (reference sequence). In DNA form, the CDR3 reads TGTGCCAGCAGCCCGATGTGGAGCATGAACACTGAAGCTTTCTTT. Protein product: CASSPMWSMNTEAFF.

This clone was seen only a few times. V is TRBV6-4 and J is TRBJ2-3; TRBD2 is a possible D gene (5 bases). The CDR3 covers 13 residues. CDR1 is MRHNA, CDR2 SNTAGT, per germline. V shed 5 bases and J shed 6 bases, with 12 bases lying between them. CDR3 DNA: TGTGCCAGCAGTCGGGGTCTGGGGGATACGCAGTATTTT. Translating it yields CASSRGLGDTQYF.

The chain joins TRBV19 to TRBJ1-5; D uncertain. The germline V gene encodes CDR1 LNHDA and CDR2 SQIVND (reference sequence). This CDR3 region has 12 residues. V lost 3 bases, J lost 9 bases, and 9 bases lay in between. CDR3 sequence reads: CASSISPWPQHF. The CDR3 DNA reads as TGTGCCAGTAGTATTAGTCCGTGGCCCCAGCATTTT.

The chain combines TRBV13 with TRBJ2-7; perhaps TRBD2 as D (7 bases). Deletions cut 0 bases from V and 2 bases from J, with 8 bases between. This CDR3 has 14 amino acids. The germline gives CDR1 PRHDT, CDR2 FYEKMQ (reference sequence). CDR3 DNA: TGTGCCAGCAGCTTAGGCGGGGGGCCCTACGAGCAGTACTTC. This gives the protein CASSLGGGPYEQYF. Supplemented by reference TRBV13 and TRBJ2-7, the full variable domain reads AAGVIQSPRHLIKEKRETATLKCYPIPRHDTVYWYQQGPGQDPQFLISFYEKMQSDKGSIPDRFSAQQFSDYHSELNMSSLELGDSALYFCASSLGGGPYEQYFGPGTRLTVT.

This sequence joins TRBV19 and TRBJ1-2, with 8 bases aligning to TRBD1. CDR1 and CDR2 from the germline V gene are LNHDA and SQIVND (reference sequence). The ends lost 3 bases at V and 3 bases at J; junction bases unmatched: 6. The CDR3 runs to 15 residues. CDR3 amino acids: CASSMGTGGHYGYTF. CDR3 nucleotides: TGTGCCAGTAGTATGGGAACAGGGGGGCACTATGGCTACACCTTC.

This clone was seen a few times. The CDR3 sequence is CASSEAWRGGTGELFF. In DNA form, the CDR3 reads TGTGCCAGCAGTGAAGCATGGCGGGGAGGGACCGGGGAGCTGTTTTTT. The chain joins TRBV6-1 to TRBJ2-2; 7 bases align to TRBD2. The J segment lost 5 bases and the V segment lost 0 bases, leaving 6 bases of the junction unmatched. The CDR3 length is 16 residues. The V gene's germline CDR1 is MNHNS and CDR2 SASEGT.

The chain combines TRBV11-2 with TRBJ1-2; D is possibly TRBD1 (5 bases). V was cut by 1 base and J by 1 base, with 13 bases left in between. CDR3 size: 16 residues. CDR1 is SGHAT, CDR2 FQNNGV, per germline. The CDR3: CASSLVGGDSNYGYTF. Written as DNA, the CDR3 is TGTGCCAGCAGCTTAGTCGGGGGTGACAGTAACTATGGCTACACCTTC. The entire variable domain, with the rest obtained from reference TRBV11-2 and TRBJ1-2, is as follows: EAGVAQSPRYKIIEKRQSVAFWCNPISGHATLYWYQQILGQGPKLLIQFQNNGVVDDSQLPKDRFSAERLKGVDSTLKIQPAKLEDSAVYLCASSLVGGDSNYGYTFGSGTRLTVV.

The chain uses TRBV3-1 (or the pseudogene TRBV3-2) and TRBJ2-1, with 12 bases that match TRBD2. The junction had 5 bases not matched to a gene; V was cut back by 4 bases and J by 7 bases. CDR3 size: 15 residues. Per the germline V gene, CDR1 is LGHDT and CDR2 is YNNKEL (reference sequence). The CDR3 region has the DNA TGTGCCAGCAGCCTACCACTAGCGGGGGGAAATGAGCAGTTCTTC. Protein: CASSLPLAGGNEQFF.

The gene calls are TRBV19 and TRBJ1-2, with D tentatively TRBD1 (6 bases). Trimming stripped 7 bases from V and 4 bases from J, with 19 bases between. In germline, CDR1 is LNHDA, CDR2 SQIVND (reference sequence). CDR3 length equals 15 residues. The CDR3 region has the DNA TGTGCCAGTACCCAACGGCAGGGGACGGGCTATGGCTACACCTTC. Its protein is CASTQRQGTGYGYTF.

The chain uses TRBV9 and TRBJ1-2; 10 bases are shared with TRBD1. With 4 bases clipped from V and 8 bases from J, the junction kept 11 bases outside the gene matches. CDR1 is SGDLS and CDR2 is YYNGEE in the germline V gene. CDR3 size: 15 residues. The CDR3 loop is CASSLTDGTGVGYTF. CDR3 nucleotide sequence: TGTGCCAGCAGCCTCACGGACGGGACAGGGGTCGGCTACACCTTC.

This clone was seen only a few times. This rearrangement joins TRBV14 to TRBJ1-3; TRBD1 might be the D (6 bases). CDR1 and CDR2 (germline): SGHDN, FVKESK. This CDR3 is 18 amino acids long. Trimming took off 0 bases at V and 3 bases at J, with 18 bases between the two ends. The CDR3 DNA follows: TGTGCCAGCAGCCAAGATTACAGTGGCAGGGGCTTTGGAAACACCATATATTTT. The encoded protein is CASSQDYSGRGFGNTIYF.